Listed below are T cell receptor beta chains from one sample, sequenced in a study of cytomegalovirus exposure and HLA in healthy donors. This table comes from immunoSEQ multiplex PCR, and its TCRdb copy is limited to in-frame clones, with some not included. The data hold 200,000 to 250,000 clones, with just under 85% observed a single time. The sequencing input was PBMCs. The receptors shown here come from a woman aged 40 to 50 in good health and CMV-seronegative. CDR3s leave out the opening cysteine and the closing phenylalanine or tryptophan. Fields, in order: J gene, V gene, clone size, CDR3 protein. Clone size appears in some rows only: once, few, many, or a class for an expanded clone.

j_gene: TRBJ2-1
v_gene: TRBV5-4
abundance: -
CDR3aa: ASSLASGGDNEQF

j_gene: TRBJ1-4
v_gene: TRBV7-2
abundance: -
CDR3aa: ASSPWRQGVEKLF

j_gene: TRBJ2-2
v_gene: TRBV27
abundance: -
CDR3aa: ASSPHPGITGELF

j_gene: TRBJ1-6
v_gene: TRBV27
abundance: -
CDR3aa: ASSSGGVPNSPLH

j_gene: TRBJ2-1
v_gene: TRBV5-8
abundance: -
CDR3aa: ASSPDRDRSYNEQF

j_gene: TRBJ2-1
v_gene: TRBV7-3
abundance: -
CDR3aa: ASSPALASYNEQF

j_gene: TRBJ2-7
v_gene: TRBV11-2
abundance: -
CDR3aa: ASSLGRAGYEQY

j_gene: TRBJ2-3
v_gene: TRBV9
abundance: once
CDR3aa: ASSVRADTDTQY

j_gene: TRBJ1-1
v_gene: TRBV5-5
abundance: -
CDR3aa: ASSFMTGGNTEAF

j_gene: TRBJ2-3
v_gene: TRBV28
abundance: -
CDR3aa: ASRRVYHTDTQY

j_gene: TRBJ2-3
v_gene: TRBV2
abundance: -
CDR3aa: ASSEEASADTQY

j_gene: TRBJ2-1
v_gene: TRBV5-1
abundance: -
CDR3aa: ASSFWGSGGPYNEQF

j_gene: TRBJ2-1
v_gene: TRBV4-2
abundance: -
CDR3aa: ASSQDGEGGTFRF

j_gene: TRBJ1-1
v_gene: TRBV19
abundance: -
CDR3aa: ASTVTGPNTEAF

j_gene: TRBJ1-6
v_gene: TRBV7-2
abundance: -
CDR3aa: ASSLGWAGESPLH

j_gene: TRBJ1-5
v_gene: TRBV5-1
abundance: few
CDR3aa: ASSLDSYSNQPQH

j_gene: TRBJ1-1
v_gene: TRBV5-5
abundance: -
CDR3aa: ASSPRGGLNTEAF

j_gene: TRBJ1-6
v_gene: TRBV19
abundance: -
CDR3aa: ASSIQGTSPLH

j_gene: TRBJ2-3
v_gene: TRBV19
abundance: -
CDR3aa: ASSIADTQY

j_gene: TRBJ1-1
v_gene: TRBV29-1
abundance: -
CDR3aa: SVKGRGNTEAF

j_gene: TRBJ2-3
v_gene: TRBV4-2
abundance: -
CDR3aa: ASSPASGGAEDTQY

j_gene: TRBJ2-1
v_gene: TRBV30
abundance: once
CDR3aa: AWSRDSYNEQF

j_gene: TRBJ2-1
v_gene: TRBV4-1
abundance: -
CDR3aa: ASSQELTGNEQF

j_gene: TRBJ2-7
v_gene: TRBV19
abundance: -
CDR3aa: ASSIGGGYEQY

j_gene: TRBJ2-7
v_gene: TRBV5-1
abundance: -
CDR3aa: ASSLGEGQYTYEQY

j_gene: TRBJ1-5
v_gene: TRBV14
abundance: few
CDR3aa: ASSQGGQPQH

j_gene: TRBJ2-5
v_gene: TRBV7-8
abundance: -
CDR3aa: ASSLRLAGGRGETQY

j_gene: TRBJ2-5
v_gene: TRBV9
abundance: -
CDR3aa: ASSASGGAEEQY

j_gene: TRBJ1-4
v_gene: TRBV25-1
abundance: few
CDR3aa: ASSASGVANEKLF

j_gene: TRBJ2-4
v_gene: TRBV28
abundance: -
CDR3aa: ATEIGVAKNIQY

j_gene: TRBJ1-2
v_gene: TRBV10-2
abundance: -
CDR3aa: ASREKGGGHHYGYT

j_gene: TRBJ2-4
v_gene: TRBV5-8
abundance: -
CDR3aa: ASSFEGGRGNIQY

j_gene: TRBJ2-3
v_gene: TRBV7-9
abundance: -
CDR3aa: ASIARGRASRTDTQY

j_gene: TRBJ1-3
v_gene: TRBV6-5
abundance: -
CDR3aa: ASSYLGASSGNTIY

j_gene: TRBJ2-1
v_gene: TRBV6-1
abundance: once
CDR3aa: ASSEGAPGEF

j_gene: TRBJ1-5
v_gene: TRBV28
abundance: -
CDR3aa: ASSAQISSNQPQH

j_gene: TRBJ1-1
v_gene: TRBV15
abundance: -
CDR3aa: ATSRDGPQGYTEAF

j_gene: TRBJ2-2
v_gene: TRBV5-1
abundance: -
CDR3aa: ASAGTVTNTGELF

j_gene: TRBJ2-1
v_gene: TRBV18
abundance: -
CDR3aa: ASSPRRGGRNEQF

j_gene: TRBJ2-7
v_gene: TRBV9
abundance: -
CDR3aa: ASSVQSGAYEQY

j_gene: TRBJ2-7
v_gene: TRBV7-2
abundance: -
CDR3aa: ASSFGQSYEQY

j_gene: TRBJ2-1
v_gene: TRBV7-9
abundance: -
CDR3aa: ASSLPDRSYNEQF

j_gene: TRBJ1-5
v_gene: TRBV28
abundance: -
CDR3aa: ASSNRAWQPQH

j_gene: TRBJ2-7
v_gene: TRBV7-2
abundance: once
CDR3aa: ASSQGPYYEQY

j_gene: TRBJ2-7
v_gene: TRBV5-6
abundance: -
CDR3aa: ASTQAGYRRLSYEQY

j_gene: TRBJ1-5
v_gene: TRBV15
abundance: -
CDR3aa: ATRRDIVDNQPQH

j_gene: TRBJ1-6
v_gene: TRBV18
abundance: -
CDR3aa: ASSRDRAKNNSPLH

j_gene: TRBJ1-4
v_gene: TRBV7-6
abundance: -
CDR3aa: ASSLARQRNEKLF

j_gene: TRBJ1-1
v_gene: TRBV7-4
abundance: -
CDR3aa: ASSLAPGQGNTEAF

j_gene: TRBJ2-7
v_gene: TRBV2
abundance: once
CDR3aa: ASSEGQGFGYEQY

j_gene: TRBJ1-4
v_gene: TRBV28
abundance: -
CDR3aa: ASSIGQGNNEKLF

j_gene: TRBJ2-1
v_gene: TRBV7-3
abundance: -
CDR3aa: ASSLAGGGNEQF